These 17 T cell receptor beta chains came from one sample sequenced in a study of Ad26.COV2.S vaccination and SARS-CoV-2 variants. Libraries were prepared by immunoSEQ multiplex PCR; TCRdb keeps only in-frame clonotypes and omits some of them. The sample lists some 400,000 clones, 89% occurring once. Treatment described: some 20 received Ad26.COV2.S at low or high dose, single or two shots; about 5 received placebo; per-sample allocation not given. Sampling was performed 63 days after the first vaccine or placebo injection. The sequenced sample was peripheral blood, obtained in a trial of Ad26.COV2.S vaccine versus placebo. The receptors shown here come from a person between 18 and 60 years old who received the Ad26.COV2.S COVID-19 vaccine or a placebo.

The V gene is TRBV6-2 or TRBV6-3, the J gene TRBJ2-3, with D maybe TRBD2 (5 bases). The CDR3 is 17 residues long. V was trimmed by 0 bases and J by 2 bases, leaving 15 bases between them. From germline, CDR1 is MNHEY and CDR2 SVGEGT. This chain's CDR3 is CASSYSPRERYTDTQYF. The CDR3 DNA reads TGTGCCAGCAGTTACTCACCCAGAGAGCGGTACACAGATACGCAGTATTTT.

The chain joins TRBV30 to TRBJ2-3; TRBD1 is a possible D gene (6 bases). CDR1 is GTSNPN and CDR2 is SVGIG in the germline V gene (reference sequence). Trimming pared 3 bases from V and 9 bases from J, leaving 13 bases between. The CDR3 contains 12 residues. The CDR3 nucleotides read TGTGCCTGGAGCCCGGGACATTCCACGCAGTATTTT. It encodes CAWSPGHSTQYF.

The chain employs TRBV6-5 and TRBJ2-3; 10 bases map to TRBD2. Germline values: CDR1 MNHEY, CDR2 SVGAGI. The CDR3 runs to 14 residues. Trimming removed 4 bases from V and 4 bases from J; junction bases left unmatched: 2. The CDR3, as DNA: TGTGCCAGCAGTTCTAGCGGGAGTGCAGATACGCAGTATTTT. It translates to CASSSSGSADTQYF.

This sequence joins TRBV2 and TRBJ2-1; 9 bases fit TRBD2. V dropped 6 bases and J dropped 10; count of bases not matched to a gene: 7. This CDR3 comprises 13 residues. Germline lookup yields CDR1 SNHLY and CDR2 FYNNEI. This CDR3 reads CASRQGLADEQFF. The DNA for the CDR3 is TGTGCCAGCAGACAGGGACTAGCAGACGAGCAGTTCTTC. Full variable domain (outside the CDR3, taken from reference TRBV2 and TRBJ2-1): EPEVTQTPSHQVTQMGQEVILRCVPISNHLYFYWYRQILGQKVEFLVSFYNNEISEKSEIFDDQFSVERPDGSNFTLKIRSTKLEDSAMYFCASRQGLADEQFFGPGTRLTVL.

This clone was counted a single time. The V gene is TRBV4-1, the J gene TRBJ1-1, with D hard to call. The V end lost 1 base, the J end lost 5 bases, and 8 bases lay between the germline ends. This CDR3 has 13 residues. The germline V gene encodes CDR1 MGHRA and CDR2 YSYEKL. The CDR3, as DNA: TGCGCCAGCAGCCAAGGGGTTAAAACTGAAGCTTTCTTT. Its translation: CASSQGVKTEAFF.

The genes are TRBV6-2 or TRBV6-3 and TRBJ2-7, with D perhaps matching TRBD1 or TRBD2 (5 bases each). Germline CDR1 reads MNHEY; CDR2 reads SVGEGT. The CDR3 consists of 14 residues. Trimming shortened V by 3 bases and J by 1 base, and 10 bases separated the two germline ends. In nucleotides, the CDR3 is TGTGCCAGCAGTTATTACAGGAGGTCCTACGAGCAGTACTTC. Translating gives CASSYYRRSYEQYF.

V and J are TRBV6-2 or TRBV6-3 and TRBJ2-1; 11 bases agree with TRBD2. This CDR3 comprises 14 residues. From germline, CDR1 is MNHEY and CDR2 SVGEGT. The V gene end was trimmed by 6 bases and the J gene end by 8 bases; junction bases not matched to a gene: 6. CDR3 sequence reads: CASSVTSGSYEQFF. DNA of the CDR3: TGTGCCAGCAGCGTAACTAGCGGGAGCTATGAGCAGTTCTTC.

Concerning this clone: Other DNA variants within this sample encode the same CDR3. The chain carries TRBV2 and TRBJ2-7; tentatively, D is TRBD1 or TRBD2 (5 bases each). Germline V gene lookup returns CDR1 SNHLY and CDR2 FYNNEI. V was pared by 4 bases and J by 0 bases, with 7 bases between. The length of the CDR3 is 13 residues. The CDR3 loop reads CASSGDGSYEQYF. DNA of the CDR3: TGTGCCAGCAGTGGGGACGGCTCCTACGAGCAGTACTTC.

CDR3 coding DNA: TGTGCCAGCAGCTTGGGTCGGGTGGTGGAGACCCAGTACTTC. It encodes CASSLGRVVETQYF. The chain has TRBV5-6 and TRBJ2-5; D gene ambiguous. The germline gives CDR1 SGHDT, CDR2 YYEEEE. V shed 0 bases and J shed 5 bases, with 11 bases lying between them. This CDR3 is built from 14 residues.

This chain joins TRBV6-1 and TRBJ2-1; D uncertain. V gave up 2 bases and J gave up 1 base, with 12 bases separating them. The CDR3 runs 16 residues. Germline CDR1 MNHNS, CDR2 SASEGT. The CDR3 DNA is TGTGCCAGCAGTGAACTGACCGTTAGATCCTACAATGAGCAGTTCTTC. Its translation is CASSELTVRSYNEQFF.

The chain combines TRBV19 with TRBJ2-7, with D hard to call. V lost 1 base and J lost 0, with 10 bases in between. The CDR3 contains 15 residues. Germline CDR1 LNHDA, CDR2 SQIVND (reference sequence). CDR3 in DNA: TGTGCCAGTAGTATAGGGGCGGAGATCTCCTACGAGCAGTACTTC. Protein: CASSIGAEISYEQYF.

The CDR3 reads CAWSPGGFYQFF. Written as DNA, the CDR3 is TGTGCCTGGAGCCCCGGAGGATTTTACCAGTTCTTC. The gene calls are TRBV30 and TRBJ2-1, with D tentatively TRBD2 (5 bases). The CDR3 extends over 12 amino acids. The germline CDR1 and CDR2 sequences are GTSNPN and SVGIG (reference sequence). The germline V and J ends were trimmed by 3 bases and 13 bases, with 16 bases remaining between them.

This CDR3 is CASSWAGHTGELFF. The CDR3 DNA is TGTGCCAGCAGCTGGGCGGGACACACCGGGGAGCTGTTTTTT. The chain links TRBV7-9 to TRBJ2-2, with a possible D match to TRBD2 (6 bases). CDR1 is SEHNR and CDR2 is FQNEAQ in the germline V gene (reference sequence). CDR3 length: 14 amino acids. Trimming cost V 4 bases and J 3 bases, with 9 bases left between them. Full variable domain (outside the CDR3, taken from reference TRBV7-9 and TRBJ2-2): DTGVSQNPRHKITKRGQNVTFRCDPISEHNRLYWYRQTLGQGPEFLTYFQNEAQLEKSRLLSDRFSAERPKGSFSTLEIQRTEQGDSAMYLCASSWAGHTGELFFGEGSRLTVL.

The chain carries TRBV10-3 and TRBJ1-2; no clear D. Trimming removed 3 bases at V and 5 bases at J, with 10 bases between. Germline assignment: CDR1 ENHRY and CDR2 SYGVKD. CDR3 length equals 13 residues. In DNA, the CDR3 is TGTGCCATCAGTGACCTAGTAGGGTATGGCTACACCTTC. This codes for CAISDLVGYGYTF.

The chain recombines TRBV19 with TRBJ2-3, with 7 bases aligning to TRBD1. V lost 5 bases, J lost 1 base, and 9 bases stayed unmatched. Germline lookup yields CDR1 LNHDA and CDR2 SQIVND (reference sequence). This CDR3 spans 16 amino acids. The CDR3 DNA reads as TGTGCCAGTAGTTCAGCCGGGACAGACGGCACAGATACGCAGTATTTT. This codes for CASSSAGTDGTDTQYF.

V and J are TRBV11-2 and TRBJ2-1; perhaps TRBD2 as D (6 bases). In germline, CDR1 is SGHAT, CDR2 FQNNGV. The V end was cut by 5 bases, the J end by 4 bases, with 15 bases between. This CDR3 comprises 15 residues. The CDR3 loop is CASSPGLPPYNEQFF. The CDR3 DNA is TGTGCCAGCAGCCCAGGACTACCTCCGTACAATGAGCAGTTCTTC.

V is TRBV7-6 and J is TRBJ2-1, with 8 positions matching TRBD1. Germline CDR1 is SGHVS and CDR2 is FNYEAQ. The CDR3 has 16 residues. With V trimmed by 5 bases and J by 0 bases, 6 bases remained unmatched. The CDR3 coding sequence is TGTGCCAGCAGCCGGTATGGACAGGGCTCCTACAATGAGCAGTTCTTC. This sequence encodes CASSRYGQGSYNEQFF.